These T cell receptor beta chains were read from a single sample in a study of cytomegalovirus exposure and HLA in healthy donors. The protocol was immunoSEQ multiplex PCR, while the TCRdb copy is restricted to in-frame clones and leaves out a portion. The data show around 180,000 clones, 77% seen once. The sample taken for sequencing was PBMCs. These receptor sequences come from a woman in her twenties or thirties in good health and CMV-seropositive. Each CDR3 is given with its conserved first and last residue.

V	J	CDR3
TRBV11-1	TRBJ2-7	CASSSAGGDSYEQYF
TRBV10-3	TRBJ2-3	CAISISGVESTDTQYF
TRBV18	TRBJ1-1	CASSPLTGVTEAFF
TRBV7-8	TRBJ1-5	CASSSVAYSNQPQHF
TRBV12-5	TRBJ1-1	CASGPRMDTEAFF
TRBV2	TRBJ1-2	CASSGPAGWIF
TRBV5-6	TRBJ2-1	CASSLWDRGHNEQFF
TRBV19	TRBJ1-2	CASSPQMTGIYGYTF
TRBV4-1	TRBJ2-7	CASSQGFGGVAHEQYF
TRBV7-8	TRBJ1-1	CASSLGAQGGFTEAFF
TRBV4-1	TRBJ1-2	CASSQTGLGLYGYTF
TRBV28	TRBJ2-7	CASSLTGVRHEQYF
TRBV6-4	TRBJ1-2	CASSDLGQGHGYTF
TRBV7-9	TRBJ2-2	CASSFGQSTGELFF
TRBV28	TRBJ2-1	CASSLPQGTSLNEQFF
TRBV5-5	TRBJ1-5	CASSLFGGVVQPQHF
TRBV28	TRBJ2-1	CASRTGVEGNEQFF
TRBV19	TRBJ1-4	CASSILPTGGFEKLFF
TRBV7-8	TRBJ1-5	CASSLAPRDSHGNQPQHF
TRBV28	TRBJ2-7	CASSLSLSLDRASSYEQYF
TRBV11-3	TRBJ2-1	CASSLTMAGDRNEQFF
TRBV7-8	TRBJ2-7	CASSFRQVTSYEQYF
TRBV28	TRBJ2-5	CASSSPPGGETQYF
TRBV2	TRBJ2-1	CASSVISGRYYNEQFF
TRBV19	TRBJ1-4	CASSQSVRLFF
TRBV4-1	TRBJ2-7	CASRQGDISAGGLYEQYF
TRBV7-8	TRBJ2-7	CASSPGLAGHHEQYF
TRBV7-6	TRBJ2-5	CASSLLTGQETQYF
TRBV27	TRBJ2-7	CASSSGTGGLEQYF
TRBV15	TRBJ2-1	CATSRDPLAGVSYNEQFF
TRBV19	TRBJ2-4	CATDRGDVSNIQYF
TRBV30	TRBJ1-1	CAWGGLTNTEAFF
TRBV19	TRBJ2-1	CASSSLAGGGEQFF
TRBV11-3	TRBJ2-3	CASVPRDSGTDTQYF
TRBV4-3	TRBJ2-7	CASSQILAGFYEQYF
TRBV30	TRBJ2-1	CAWSARLEQFF
TRBV29-1	TRBJ1-1	CSGWVGGAGTEAFF
TRBV28	TRBJ2-1	CASSLGGRGGNEQFF
TRBV29-1	TRBJ2-6	CSVAGTQSGANVLTF
TRBV5-1	TRBJ2-3	CASSLAGGPPDTQYF
TRBV7-3	TRBJ2-2	CASSLGTGNTGELFF
TRBV28	TRBJ2-1	CASSLLEAYNEQFF
TRBV10-2	TRBJ2-7	CASSDPGRGSSYEQYF
TRBV7-8	TRBJ1-2	CASSLGGNYGYTF
TRBV19	TRBJ1-5	CASISGAVGPNQPQHF
TRBV14	TRBJ2-2	CASSEGSPAAKTGTGQAGELFF
TRBV7-9	TRBJ1-2	CASSLVGGIYGYTF
TRBV29-1	TRBJ1-4	CSAGQGAEKLFF
TRBV29-1	TRBJ1-4	CSVAGAPSGEKLFF
TRBV6-1	TRBJ2-5	CASSEQGVETQYF
TRBV7-9	TRBJ2-7	CASSLTGLAGATTYEQYF
TRBV5-5	TRBJ2-1	CASSLVSGDREQFF
TRBV2	TRBJ2-5	CASSEATAGGFQETQYF
TRBV5-4	TRBJ1-1	CASSFSQNTEAFF
TRBV28	TRBJ2-1	CASSLWGSGRRIYNEQFF
TRBV9	TRBJ1-1	CASSTGAEAFF
TRBV6-6	TRBJ1-1	CASSQTGGNTEAFF